The present entry profiles one TCR beta chain with its context. Its antigen is unknown. This specimen comes from a study of T cells in Graves' hyperthyroidism and ophthalmopathy. The study, taken as a whole, reports: In blood, most of the thyroid clonotypes expanded above 0.001 were also present.

The authors took PBMCs from 10 ml fresh peripheral blood. Amplification targeted TCR beta CDR3 regions from RNA transcripts. When the TCR CDR3 underwent first-round RT-PCR, the HTBI primer set was used. TCRdb recomputed calls from the multiplex PCR reads with MiXCR, one row per CDR3 protein. The table has about 770,000 distinct CDR3 sequences, roughly 20% seen once. Trimming took off 0 bases at V and 2 bases at J, with 20 bases between the two ends. This CDR3 has 19 residues. CDR1 and CDR2 (germline): MNHEY, SVGEGT. The rearrangement joins TRBV6-2 or TRBV6-3 to TRBJ1-3; no firm D call. This clonotype originated in a woman aged 45-59 years with Graves' hyperthyroidism that later progressed to Graves' ophthalmopathy. The sequenced sample consisted of blood. The CDR3 region is CASSYSTDLEAEPGNTIYF. For the CDR3, the DNA is TGTGCCAGCAGTTACTCGACCGATTTAGAAGCGGAACCTGGAAACACCATATATTTT.